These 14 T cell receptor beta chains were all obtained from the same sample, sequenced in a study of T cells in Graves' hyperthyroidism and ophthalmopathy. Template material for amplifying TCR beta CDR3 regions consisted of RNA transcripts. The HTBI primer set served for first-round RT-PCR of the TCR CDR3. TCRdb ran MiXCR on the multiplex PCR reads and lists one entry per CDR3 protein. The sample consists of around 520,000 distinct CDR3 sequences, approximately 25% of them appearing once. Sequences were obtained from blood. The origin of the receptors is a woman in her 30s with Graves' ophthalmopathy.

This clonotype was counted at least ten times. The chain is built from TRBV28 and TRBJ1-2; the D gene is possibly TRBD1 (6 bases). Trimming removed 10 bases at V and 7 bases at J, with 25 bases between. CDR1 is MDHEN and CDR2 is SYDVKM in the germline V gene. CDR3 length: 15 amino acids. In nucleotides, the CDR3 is TGTGCCACCTCAGGTCGGGTAGCGGGAGGGGGTGGCTACACCTTC. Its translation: CATSGRVAGGGGYTF.

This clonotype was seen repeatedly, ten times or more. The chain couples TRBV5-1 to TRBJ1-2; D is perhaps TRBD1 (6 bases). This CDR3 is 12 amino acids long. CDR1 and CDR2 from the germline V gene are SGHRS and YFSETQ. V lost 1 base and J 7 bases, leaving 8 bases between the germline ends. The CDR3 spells CASSLMDSGYTF. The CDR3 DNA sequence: TGCGCCAGCAGCTTGATGGACAGTGGCTACACCTTC.

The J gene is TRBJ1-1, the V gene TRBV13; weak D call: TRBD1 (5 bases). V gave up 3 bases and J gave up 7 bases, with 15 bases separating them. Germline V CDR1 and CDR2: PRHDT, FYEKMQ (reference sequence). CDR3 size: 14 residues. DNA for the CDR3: TGTGCCAGCAGCTTCAAAACAGGTCTGGGTGAAGCTTTCTTT. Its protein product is CASSFKTGLGEAFF.

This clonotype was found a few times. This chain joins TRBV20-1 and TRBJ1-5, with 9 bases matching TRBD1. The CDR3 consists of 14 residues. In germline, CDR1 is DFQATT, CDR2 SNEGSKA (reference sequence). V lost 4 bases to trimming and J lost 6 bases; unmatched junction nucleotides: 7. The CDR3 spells CSANPRQGVQPQHF. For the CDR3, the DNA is TGCAGTGCTAACCCCCGACAGGGGGTTCAGCCCCAGCATTTT.

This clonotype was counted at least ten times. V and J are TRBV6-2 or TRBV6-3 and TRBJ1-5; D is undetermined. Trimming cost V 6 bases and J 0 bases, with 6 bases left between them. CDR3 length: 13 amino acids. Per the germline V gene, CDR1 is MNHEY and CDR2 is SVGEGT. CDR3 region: CASREFSNQPQHF. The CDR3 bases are TGTGCCAGCAGGGAGTTTAGCAATCAGCCCCAGCATTTT.

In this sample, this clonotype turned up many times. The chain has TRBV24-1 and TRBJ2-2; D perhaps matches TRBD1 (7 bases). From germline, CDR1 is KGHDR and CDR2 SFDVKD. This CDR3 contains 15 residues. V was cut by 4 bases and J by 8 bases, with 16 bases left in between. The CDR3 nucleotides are TGTGCCACCAGTGACGCGGGACAGTCACTTGGGGAGCTGTTTTTT. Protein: CATSDAGQSLGELFF.

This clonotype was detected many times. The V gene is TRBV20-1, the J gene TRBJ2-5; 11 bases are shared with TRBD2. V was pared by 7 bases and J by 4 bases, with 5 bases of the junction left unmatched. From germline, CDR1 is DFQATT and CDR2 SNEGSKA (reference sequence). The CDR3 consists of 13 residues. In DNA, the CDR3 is TGCAGTGAACTAGCGGGGGCCGGAGAGACCCAGTACTTC. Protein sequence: CSELAGAGETQYF.

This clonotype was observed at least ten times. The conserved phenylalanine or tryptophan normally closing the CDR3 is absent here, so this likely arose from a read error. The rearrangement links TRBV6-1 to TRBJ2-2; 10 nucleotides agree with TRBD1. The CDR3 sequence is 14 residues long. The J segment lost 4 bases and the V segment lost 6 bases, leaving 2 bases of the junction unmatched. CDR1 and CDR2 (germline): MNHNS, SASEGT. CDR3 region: CASRGQGSTGELFL. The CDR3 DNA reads TGTGCCAGCAGGGGACAGGGGTCCACCGGGGAGCTGTTTCTT.

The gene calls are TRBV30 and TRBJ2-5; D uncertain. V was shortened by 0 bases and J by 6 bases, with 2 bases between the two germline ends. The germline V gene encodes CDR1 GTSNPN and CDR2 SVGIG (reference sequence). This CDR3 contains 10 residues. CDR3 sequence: CAWSVQTQYF. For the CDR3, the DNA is TGTGCCTGGAGTGTTCAGACCCAGTACTTC.

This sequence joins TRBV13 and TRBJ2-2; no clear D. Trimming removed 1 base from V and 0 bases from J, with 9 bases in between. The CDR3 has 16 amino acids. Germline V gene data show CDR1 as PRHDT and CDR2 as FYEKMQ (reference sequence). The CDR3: CASSLVYRANTGELFF. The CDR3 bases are TGTGCCAGCAGCTTAGTTTACAGAGCGAACACCGGGGAGCTGTTTTTT. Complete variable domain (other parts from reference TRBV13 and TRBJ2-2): AAGVIQSPRHLIKEKRETATLKCYPIPRHDTVYWYQQGPGQDPQFLISFYEKMQSDKGSIPDRFSAQQFSDYHSELNMSSLELGDSALYFCASSLVYRANTGELFFGEGSRLTVL.

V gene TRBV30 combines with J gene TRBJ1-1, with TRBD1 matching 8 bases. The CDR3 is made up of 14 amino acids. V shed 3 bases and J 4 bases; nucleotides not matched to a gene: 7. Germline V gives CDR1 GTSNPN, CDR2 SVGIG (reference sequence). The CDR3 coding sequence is TGTGCCTGGAGAAGATCAGGGGGCAGCACTGAAGCTTTCTTT. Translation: CAWRRSGGSTEAFF. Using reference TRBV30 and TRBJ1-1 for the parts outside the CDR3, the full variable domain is SQTIHQWPATLVQPVGSPLSLECTVEGTSNPNLYWYRQAAGRGLQLLFYSVGIGQISSEVPQNLSASRPQDRQFILSSKKLLLSDSGFYLCAWRRSGGSTEAFFGQGTRLTVV.

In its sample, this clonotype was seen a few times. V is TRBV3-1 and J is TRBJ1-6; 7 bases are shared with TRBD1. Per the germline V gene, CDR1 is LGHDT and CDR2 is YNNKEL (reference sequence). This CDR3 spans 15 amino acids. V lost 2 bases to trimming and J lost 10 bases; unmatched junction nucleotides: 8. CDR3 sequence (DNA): TGTGCCAGCAGCCAACTACAGGGGACGGAGTCACCCCTCCACTTT. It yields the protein CASSQLQGTESPLHF.

CDR3 sequence: CASSSSGQLAKNIQYF. The CDR3 DNA sequence: TGTGCCAGCAGCTCCTCCGGACAGTTAGCCAAAAACATTCAGTACTTC. This chain links TRBV7-2 with TRBJ2-4, with D possibly being TRBD1 (6 bases). Germline loops: CDR1 SGHTA, CDR2 FQGNSA. The CDR3 loop spans 16 amino acids. V lost 4 bases, J lost 0 bases, and 13 bases lay in between.

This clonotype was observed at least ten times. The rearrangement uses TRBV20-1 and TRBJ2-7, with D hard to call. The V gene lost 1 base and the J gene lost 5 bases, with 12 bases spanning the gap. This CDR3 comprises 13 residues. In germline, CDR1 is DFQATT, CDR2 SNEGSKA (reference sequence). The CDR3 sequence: CSARGAELNEQYF. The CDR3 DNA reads TGCAGTGCTAGAGGGGCGGAGTTAAACGAGCAGTACTTC.